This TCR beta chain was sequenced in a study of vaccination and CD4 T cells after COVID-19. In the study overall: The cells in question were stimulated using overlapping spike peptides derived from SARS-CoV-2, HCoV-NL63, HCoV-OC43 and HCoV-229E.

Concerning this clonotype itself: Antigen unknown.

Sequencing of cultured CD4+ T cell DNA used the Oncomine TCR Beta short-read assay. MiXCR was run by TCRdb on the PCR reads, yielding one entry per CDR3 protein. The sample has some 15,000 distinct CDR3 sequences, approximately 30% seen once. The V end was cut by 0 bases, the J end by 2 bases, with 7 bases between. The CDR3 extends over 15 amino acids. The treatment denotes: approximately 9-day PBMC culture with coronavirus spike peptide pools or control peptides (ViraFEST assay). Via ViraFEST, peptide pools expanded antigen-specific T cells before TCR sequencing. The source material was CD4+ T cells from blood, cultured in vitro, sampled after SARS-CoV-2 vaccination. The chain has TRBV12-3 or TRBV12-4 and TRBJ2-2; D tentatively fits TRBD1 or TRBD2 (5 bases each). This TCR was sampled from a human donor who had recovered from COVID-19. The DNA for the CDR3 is TGTGCCAGCAGTTTAGCGGGACCTAACACCGGGGAGCTGTTTTTT. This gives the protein CASSLAGPNTGELFF.